Listed here are 10 T cell receptor beta chains from one sample, sequenced in a study of PD-1 blockade in classical Hodgkin lymphoma. Clones were sequenced by immunoSEQ multiplex PCR, and TCRdb holds only the in-frame ones, with some missing. Of several thousand clones detected, 80% to 90% appear once; the ten largest clones hold 25% to 30%. This sample's time point: cycle 4 day 1 (C4D1), after 5 to 7 weeks of nivolumab. There was relapse after autologous stem cell transplantation in every patient, and there was variation in brentuximab vedotin exposure. The authors enriched CD8+ T cells from thawed PBMCs via magnetic negative selection. The material sequenced was CD8+ T cells from blood, taken before the fourth cycle of nivolumab. The receptors were gathered from a human donor with classical Hodgkin lymphoma.

The chain employs TRBV19 and TRBJ1-4; the match to TRBD1 covers 8 bases. V trimming: 0 bases; J trimming: 6 bases; junction bases outside the gene matches: 6. The CDR3 loop spans 16 amino acids. CDR1 LNHDA and CDR2 SQIVND come from the germline V gene (reference sequence). The CDR3 sequence is CASSIDHDRGDEKLFF. CDR3 DNA sequence: TGTGCCAGTAGTATAGATCACGACAGGGGCGATGAAAAACTGTTTTTT.

The V gene is TRBV18, the J gene TRBJ1-2; the D gene is possibly TRBD1 (6 bases). The CDR3 is 15 residues long. Germline loops: CDR1 KGHSH, CDR2 LQKENI. The V and J ends lost 2 bases and 5 bases respectively, with 15 bases between them. The CDR3 DNA follows: TGTGCCAGCTCACCAGTACAGGGACCCTATTATGGCTACACCTTC. Amino acid sequence: CASSPVQGPYYGYTF. Together with reference TRBV18 and TRBJ1-2, the CDR3 gives the full variable domain: NAGVMQNPRHLVRRRGQEARLRCSPMKGHSHVYWYRQLPEEGLKFMVYLQKENIIDESGMPKERFSAEFPKEGPSILRIQQVVRGDSAAYFCASSPVQGPYYGYTFGSGTRLTVV.

The gene calls are TRBV30 and TRBJ2-2, with TRBD1 matching 7 bases. The CDR3 is 14 amino acids. With V trimmed by 5 bases and J by 4 bases, 7 bases remained unmatched. The V gene's germline CDR1 is GTSNPN and CDR2 SVGIG (reference sequence). The CDR3: CAWDPGQLTGELFF. CDR3 nucleotides: TGTGCCTGGGACCCGGGACAGCTCACCGGGGAGCTGTTTTTT.

This rearrangement joins TRBV21-1 to TRBJ1-3; the table's D gene call, TRBD1, was not cross checked with the DNA. TRBV21-1 is designated a pseudogene. The CDR3 loop spans 14 amino acids. In DNA, the CDR3 is TGTGCCAGCAGCAATCACAGGGCTGGAAACACCATATATTTT. Its protein is CASSNHRAGNTIYF.

The chain combines TRBV6-6 with TRBJ2-3, with 7 nucleotides matching TRBD1. CDR3 length: 15 amino acids. V shed 4 bases and J 2 bases; nucleotides not matched to a gene: 6. Germline CDR1 MNHNY, CDR2 SVGAGI (reference sequence). The CDR3 loop reads CASSSSGGFTDTQYF. The CDR3 DNA is TGTGCCAGCAGTTCCTCAGGGGGTTTCACAGATACGCAGTATTTT.

The V and J genes are TRBV9 and TRBJ2-3, with 10 positions matching TRBD2. V shed 4 bases and J 1 base; nucleotides not matched to a gene: 6. The CDR3 sequence is 16 residues long. Germline CDR1 is SGDLS and CDR2 is YYNGEE. For the CDR3, the DNA is TGTGCCAGCAGCTTAGTTGGACTAGCGGGCACAGATACGCAGTATTTT. Translation: CASSLVGLAGTDTQYF.

The chain is built from TRBV19 and TRBJ2-2; weak D call: TRBD1 (6 bases). The CDR3 spans 16 residues. The germline V gene has CDR1 LNHDA and CDR2 SQIVND (reference sequence). V gave up 4 bases and J gave up 6 bases, with 18 bases separating them. The CDR3 region has the DNA TGTGCCAGTAGTAGCCCCGGACAGATTTTCGCCGGGGAGCTGTTTTTT. This sequence encodes CASSSPGQIFAGELFF.

The chain has TRBV6-5 and TRBJ2-2, with 10 positions matching TRBD2. The germline gives CDR1 MNHEY, CDR2 SVGAGI. The CDR3 consists of 15 residues. V shed 2 bases and J 7 bases; nucleotides not matched to a gene: 4. DNA of the CDR3: TGTGCCAGCAGTTACAGCGGGAGGGCCTTCGGGGAGCTGTTTTTT. Translated, it gives CASSYSGRAFGELFF.

The V and J genes are TRBV29-1 and TRBJ1-1; D is perhaps TRBD1 (6 bases). The CDR3 length is 15 residues. Trimming shortened V by 4 bases and J by 0 bases, and 15 bases separated the two germline ends. Germline V gives CDR1 SQVTM, CDR2 ANQGSEA. Written as DNA, the CDR3 is TGCAGCGTTGGGGGGGTGGGGGGCTTGAACACTGAAGCTTTCTTT. Translated, it gives CSVGGVGGLNTEAFF.

The J gene is TRBJ2-1, the V gene TRBV7-2, with 8 bases lining up with TRBD2. Trimming cost V 3 bases and J 8 bases; bases outside gene matches: 0. Germline assignment: CDR1 SGHTA and CDR2 FQGNSA. This CDR3 is 12 amino acids long. The CDR3 loop is CASSFSGDEQFF. CDR3 nucleotide sequence: TGTGCCAGCAGCTTTAGCGGGGATGAGCAGTTCTTC.